Below are 30 T cell receptor beta chains sequenced from a single sample in a study of blood T cell repertoires in COVID-19. Using immunoSEQ multiplex PCR, the repertoire was profiled, and TCRdb retains in-frame clones only, with some absent. The sample contains about 250,000 clones, approximately 81% of which appear only once. The material sequenced was PBMCs or T cells enriched from blood (not recorded which). Receptor source: a woman aged 50 to 65 who had been exposed to COVID-19.

The gene calls are TRBV7-2 and TRBJ2-7; tentative D call: TRBD1 (6 bases). CDR1 and CDR2 from the germline V gene are SGHTA and FQGNSA. The CDR3 totals 15 residues. Trimming removed 1 base at V and 1 base at J, with 11 bases between. CDR3 sequence reads: CASSLVGGWSYEQYF. The CDR3 DNA reads TGTGCCAGCAGCTTAGTAGGGGGATGGTCCTACGAGCAGTACTTC. The complete variable domain, with remaining parts taken from reference TRBV7-2 and TRBJ2-7, reads GAGVSQSPSNKVTEKGKDVELRCDPISGHTALYWYRQSLGQGLEFLIYFQGNSAPDKSGLPSDRFSAERTGGSVSTLTIQRTQQEDSAVYLCASSLVGGWSYEQYFGPGTRLTVT.

The chain recombines TRBV27 with TRBJ1-4, with 9 bases aligning to TRBD1. The CDR3 consists of 15 residues. With V trimmed by 6 bases and J by 10 bases, 12 bases remained unmatched. Germline CDR1 MNHEY, CDR2 SMNVEV (reference sequence). As DNA, the CDR3 is TGTGCCAGCAGGCTGGTGGGGACAGGGATCGGAAAACTGTTTTTT. Amino acids: CASRLVGTGIGKLFF.

The chain has TRBV6-5 and TRBJ2-7; TRBD1 might be the D (5 bases). The CDR3 runs 13 residues. Germline CDR1 is MNHEY and CDR2 is SVGAGI. V shed 7 bases and J shed 0 bases, with 10 bases lying between them. The CDR3, as DNA: TGTGCCAGCATAAGACAGCCCTCCTACGAGCAGTACTTC. The encoded protein is CASIRQPSYEQYF.

The table lists this clone with a few counts. The V call is TRBV11-2, the J call TRBJ1-3; TRBD1 matches 7 bases. V lost 1 base to trimming and J lost 2 bases; unmatched junction nucleotides: 5. The CDR3 sequence is 16 residues long. CDR1 and CDR2 (germline): SGHAT, FQNNGV. The CDR3 loop reads CASSLGTTGPGNTIYF. For the CDR3, the DNA is TGTGCCAGCAGCTTAGGAACGACAGGGCCTGGAAACACCATATATTTT.

The chain combines TRBV5-1 with TRBJ1-1, with 10 bases that match TRBD1. CDR1 and CDR2 (germline): SGHRS, YFSETQ. This CDR3 is built from 15 residues. The V gene end was trimmed by 0 bases and the J gene end by 1 base; junction bases not matched to a gene: 0. CDR3 in DNA: TGCGCCAGCAGCTTGGGGGACAGGGGGAACACTGAAGCTTTCTTT. Translated: CASSLGDRGNTEAFF.

The chain joins TRBV11-1 to TRBJ1-2; the match to TRBD1 covers 8 bases. The V and J ends lost 5 bases and 4 bases, in that order; junction bases with no gene match: 6. Looked up from germline, CDR1 is SGHAT and CDR2 is FQDESV (reference sequence). This CDR3 has 14 residues. The CDR3 DNA follows: TGTGCCAGCAGCGCTGCGGGACAGGTCTATGGCTACACCTTC. Translated, it gives CASSAAGQVYGYTF.

CDR3 loop: CAISGGGEQYF. The CDR3 DNA sequence: TGTGCCATCAGTGGGGGGGGCGAGCAGTACTTC. This chain uses TRBV10-3 with TRBJ2-7; 7 bases fit TRBD2. The CDR3 is 11 residues long. Losses at the gene ends were 4 bases for V and 6 bases for J; bases not matched to a gene: 0. The V gene's germline CDR1 is ENHRY and CDR2 SYGVKD.

J is TRBJ2-3 and V is TRBV9; the match to TRBD2 covers 8 bases. The CDR3 has 15 amino acids. V lost 4 bases and J lost 1; bases outside the gene matches: 5. The V gene's germline CDR1 is SGDLS and CDR2 YYNGEE. The CDR3: CASSLRLARTDTQYF. Here the CDR3 DNA reads TGTGCCAGCAGCTTGCGACTAGCGCGCACAGATACGCAGTATTTT.

Of note for this clone: This same CDR3 is encoded by further DNA sequences in the sample. The chain couples TRBV7-9 to TRBJ1-2, with D maybe TRBD1 (6 bases). V was trimmed by 1 base and J by 4 bases, leaving 10 bases between them. Germline V lookup: CDR1 SEHNR, CDR2 FQNEAQ (reference sequence). This CDR3 comprises 14 residues. The CDR3 reads CASSLGTVGYGYTF. The DNA for the CDR3 is TGTGCCAGCAGCTTAGGGACAGTGGGCTATGGCTACACCTTC. Variable domain in full (rest from reference TRBV7-9 and TRBJ1-2): DTGVSQNPRHKITKRGQNVTFRCDPISEHNRLYWYRQTLGQGPEFLTYFQNEAQLEKSRLLSDRFSAERPKGSFSTLEIQRTEQGDSAMYLCASSLGTVGYGYTFGSGTRLTVV.

The chain joins TRBV7-8 to TRBJ2-7, with TRBD2 matching 11 bases. From germline, CDR1 is SGHVS and CDR2 FQNEAQ. V trimming: 1 base; J trimming: 4 bases; junction bases outside the gene matches: 3. The CDR3 extends over 15 amino acids. CDR3: CASSLELAGAYEQYF. CDR3 nucleotides: TGTGCCAGCAGCTTAGAACTAGCGGGGGCGTACGAGCAGTACTTC.

The chain recombines TRBV4-3 with TRBJ2-2; no reliable D call. This CDR3 spans 16 amino acids. V gave up 0 bases and J gave up 3 bases, with 11 bases separating them. Germline CDR1 reads LGHNA; CDR2 reads YSLEER. CDR3 region: CASSQDDTRYTGELFF. As DNA, the CDR3 is TGCGCCAGCAGCCAAGATGACACAAGGTACACCGGGGAGCTGTTTTTT.

This clone was found once. The chain couples TRBV6-2 or TRBV6-3 to TRBJ1-1; a weak D match, TRBD1 (5 bases). Germline assignment: CDR1 MNHEY and CDR2 SVGEGT. The V end was cut by 4 bases, the J end by 4 bases, with 10 bases between. This CDR3 has 13 amino acids. The CDR3 nucleotides read TGTGCCAGCAGTTCATGGACAACCACTGAAGCTTTCTTT. Amino acids: CASSSWTTTEAFF.

V and J are TRBV10-3 and TRBJ2-7; the D is unclear. The ends were cut back, 8 bases at V and 3 bases at J, with 11 bases in the middle. The CDR3 loop spans 12 amino acids. CDR1 and CDR2 (germline): ENHRY, SYGVKD. CDR3 residues: CAIGRLDYEQYF. For the CDR3, the DNA is TGTGCCATCGGCCGACTCGACTACGAGCAGTACTTC.

The chain combines TRBV24-1 with TRBJ2-3; TRBD2 is a possible D gene (7 bases). There are 13 residues in the CDR3. The V gene lost 9 bases and the J gene lost 5 bases, with 14 bases spanning the gap. The V gene's germline CDR1 is KGHDR and CDR2 SFDVKD. CDR3 residues: CATGGGRGDTQYF. For the CDR3, the DNA is TGTGCCACCGGCGGGGGCCGGGGAGATACGCAGTATTTT.

This chain joins TRBV6-2 or TRBV6-3 and TRBJ2-3; no clear D gene. Germline CDR1 is MNHEY and CDR2 is SVGEGT. Trimming took off 2 bases at V and 2 bases at J, with 14 bases between the two ends. The CDR3 totals 16 residues. The CDR3 DNA reads TGTGCCAGCAGTTACGGGCAGTCCTCACTCACAGATACGCAGTATTTT. Translating it yields CASSYGQSSLTDTQYF.

This clone was seen a handful of times. The rearrangement uses TRBV5-5 and TRBJ2-2; D is unclear. The germline V and J ends were trimmed by 0 bases and 3 bases, with 3 bases remaining between them. This CDR3 is 13 amino acids long. Germline assignment: CDR1 SGHKS and CDR2 YYEKEE (reference sequence). The CDR3 bases are TGTGCCAGCAGCTTGGCGGACACCGGGGAGCTGTTTTTT. It codes for CASSLADTGELFF.

V and J are TRBV6-5 and TRBJ2-1; D remains unclear. This CDR3 has 15 amino acids. Germline V lookup: CDR1 MNHEY, CDR2 SVGAGI. V was pared by 6 bases and J by 0 bases, with 12 bases between. CDR3 in DNA: TGTGCCAGCAGACCTGACTGGAGCTCCTACAATGAGCAGTTCTTC. Its translation: CASRPDWSSYNEQFF.

As for this clone: Other DNA sequences from this sample encode an identical CDR3 as well. CDR3 protein: CAWSPGQSNTEAFF. CDR3 sequence (DNA): TGTGCCTGGAGTCCCGGACAGTCGAACACTGAAGCTTTCTTT. The V call is TRBV30, the J call TRBJ1-1; D is perhaps TRBD1 (6 bases). Looked up from germline, CDR1 is GTSNPN and CDR2 is SVGIG (reference sequence). The CDR3 has 14 amino acids. V was shortened by 2 bases and J by 1 base, with 11 bases between the two germline ends.

The V gene is TRBV7-2, the J gene TRBJ1-1; D may be TRBD1 (5 bases). The ends were cut back, 0 bases at V and 0 bases at J, with 17 bases in the middle. The CDR3 covers 18 residues. The germline V gene encodes CDR1 SGHTA and CDR2 FQGNSA. The CDR3 DNA sequence: TGTGCCAGCAGCTTAGCTGGAGGGGCCGGGAGGGTGAACACTGAAGCTTTCTTT. Protein: CASSLAGGAGRVNTEAFF.

The rearrangement links TRBV7-8 to TRBJ1-1, with no clear D. Germline CDR1 is SGHVS and CDR2 is FQNEAQ. V was pared by 2 bases and J by 8 bases, with 15 bases between. The length of the CDR3 is 14 residues. CDR3 DNA sequence: TGTGCCAGCAGCTTATATTCGGTTCGACAAGAAGCTTTCTTT. Translation: CASSLYSVRQEAFF.

This sequence joins TRBV7-2 and TRBJ1-1; TRBD1 agrees at 7 bases. The CDR3 has 15 residues. Germline V CDR1 and CDR2: SGHTA, FQGNSA. V gave up 4 bases and J gave up 0 bases; unmatched junction bases: 5. CDR3 DNA sequence: TGTGCCAGCAGCTCCGGACAGGTTGTGAACACTGAAGCTTTCTTT. Its protein is CASSSGQVVNTEAFF.

This clone occurred once. The gene calls are TRBV19 and TRBJ2-5; D perhaps matches TRBD1 (6 bases). CDR3 length equals 13 residues. Trimming stripped 7 bases from V and 4 bases from J, with 13 bases between. The germline V gene encodes CDR1 LNHDA and CDR2 SQIVND (reference sequence). CDR3 sequence: CASTPTGGETQYF. The CDR3 region has the DNA TGTGCCAGTACCCCGACAGGAGGAGAGACCCAGTACTTC.

The chain carries TRBV5-4 and TRBJ1-2, with 12 bases that match TRBD1. Germline V CDR1 and CDR2: SGHNT, YYREEE (reference sequence). V was clipped by 0 bases and J by 5 bases; unmatched bases: 5. The CDR3 spans 16 residues. The DNA for the CDR3 is TGTGCCAGCAGCTTGGTCGGGACAGGGGGCGCTTATGGCTACACCTTC. This codes for CASSLVGTGGAYGYTF.

The chain joins TRBV15 to TRBJ1-5, with no clear D. This CDR3 spans 13 amino acids. Germline loops: CDR1 LNHNV, CDR2 YYDKDF (reference sequence). The V end was cut by 7 bases, the J end by 0 bases, with 7 bases between. The chain's CDR3 is CATKGDSNQPQHF. The CDR3 DNA follows: TGTGCCACCAAGGGAGATAGCAATCAGCCCCAGCATTTT.

The V call is TRBV18, the J call TRBJ1-2, with 10 nucleotides matching TRBD1. The J segment lost 8 bases and the V segment lost 6 bases, leaving 6 bases of the junction unmatched. This CDR3 spans 13 amino acids. Germline loops: CDR1 KGHSH, CDR2 LQKENI. CDR3 sequence reads: CASSPDRGQGYTF. CDR3 DNA sequence: TGTGCCAGCTCCCCCGACAGGGGGCAGGGCTACACCTTC.

The genes are TRBV2 and TRBJ1-5; D remains unclear. The germline V gene encodes CDR1 SNHLY and CDR2 FYNNEI. Trimming removed 5 bases at V and 7 bases at J, with 15 bases between. The CDR3 has 14 residues. CDR3 nucleotide sequence: TGTGCCAGCAGTCCCCGGACTCCCACGCAGCCCCAGCATTTT. Its translation: CASSPRTPTQPQHF.

V usage is TRBV19 and J usage is TRBJ2-6; 12 positions match TRBD1. CDR1 and CDR2 (germline): LNHDA, SQIVND (reference sequence). J lost 4 bases, V lost 7 bases, and 8 bases had no gene match. The CDR3 consists of 17 residues. The CDR3 DNA reads TGTGCCAGTACCCCGGGACAGGGGGCTACCGGGGCCAACGTCCTGACTTTC. Protein product: CASTPGQGATGANVLTF.

The J gene is TRBJ1-1, the V gene TRBV29-1; D gene uncertain. The CDR3 loop spans 13 amino acids. Trimming removed 5 bases at V and 0 bases at J, with 10 bases between. Germline V CDR1 and CDR2: SQVTM, ANQGSEA. CDR3 bases: TGCAGCGTTTCCCGGAGATTGAACACTGAAGCTTTCTTT. This sequence encodes CSVSRRLNTEAFF.

The chain combines TRBV2 with TRBJ2-5; 8 bases are shared with TRBD2. The CDR3 extends over 14 amino acids. Germline assignment: CDR1 SNHLY and CDR2 FYNNEI. Germline trimming cut 7 bases from V and 1 base from J; bases unmatched to any gene: 5. The CDR3 loop is CASTQRGSQETQYF. The CDR3 nucleotides are TGTGCCAGCACGCAGCGGGGGTCCCAAGAGACCCAGTACTTC. Combining the CDR3 with reference TRBV2 and TRBJ2-5 gives the whole variable domain EPEVTQTPSHQVTQMGQEVILRCVPISNHLYFYWYRQILGQKVEFLVSFYNNEISEKSEIFDDQFSVERPDGSNFTLKIRSTKLEDSAMYFCASTQRGSQETQYFGPGTRLLVL.

This clone was counted once. The chain uses TRBV3-1 (or the pseudogene TRBV3-2) and TRBJ1-1; tentatively, D is TRBD1 (6 bases). There are 13 residues in the CDR3. V was pared by 4 bases and J by 8 bases, with 14 bases between. Germline CDR1 and CDR2: LGHDT and YNNKEL (reference sequence). The DNA of the CDR3 is TGTGCCAGCAGCCCATGGGGGGGGCCGGAAGCTTTCTTT. It translates to CASSPWGGPEAFF.